The clone carrying this TCR beta chain was seen more than once but under ten times. Its antigen is undetermined. Drawn from each donor were 8.5 to 10 milliliters of peripheral blood. This specimen comes from a study of blood T cells in healthy people across ages. General observations from the study: More naive CD4+ cells and higher diversity were found in long-lived than in aged donors. While age rose, TCR beta diversity per million T cells dropped in a roughly linear way.

A second PCR of roughly 7 to 11 cycles used a sample-barcoded 5' primer and a J-beta primer mix. TCRdb fed the 5' RACE reads into MiXCR, producing one record per CDR3 protein. The sample holds 1.6 million or so distinct CDR3 sequences, around 36% seen once. Germline V CDR1 and CDR2: SGHRS, YFSETQ. Trimming cost V 2 bases and J 10 bases; bases outside gene matches: 6. There are 16 residues in the CDR3. Sequenced: blood. This clonotype was obtained from a woman aged 25 to 39 in good health. The chain links TRBV5-1 to TRBJ2-1; TRBD2 agrees at 16 bases. The CDR3 bases are TGCGCCAGCAGCTTAGATCCGGGACTAGCGGGAGGGGAGCAGTTCTTC. Amino acids: CASSLDPGLAGGEQFF.